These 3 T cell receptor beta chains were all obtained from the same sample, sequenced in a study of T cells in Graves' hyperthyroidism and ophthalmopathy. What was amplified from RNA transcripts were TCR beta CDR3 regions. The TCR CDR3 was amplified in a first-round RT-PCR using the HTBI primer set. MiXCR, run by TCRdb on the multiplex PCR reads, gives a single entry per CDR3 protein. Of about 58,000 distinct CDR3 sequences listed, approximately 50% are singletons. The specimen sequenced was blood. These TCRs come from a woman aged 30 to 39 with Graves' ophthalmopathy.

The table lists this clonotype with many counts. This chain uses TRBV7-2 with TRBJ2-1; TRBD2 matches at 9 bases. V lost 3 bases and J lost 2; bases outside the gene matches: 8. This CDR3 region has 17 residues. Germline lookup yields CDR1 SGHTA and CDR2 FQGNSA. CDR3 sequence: CASSFNRGGGPYNEQFF. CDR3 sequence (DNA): TGTGCCAGCAGCTTCAATCGCGGGGGGGGGCCCTACAATGAGCAGTTCTTC.

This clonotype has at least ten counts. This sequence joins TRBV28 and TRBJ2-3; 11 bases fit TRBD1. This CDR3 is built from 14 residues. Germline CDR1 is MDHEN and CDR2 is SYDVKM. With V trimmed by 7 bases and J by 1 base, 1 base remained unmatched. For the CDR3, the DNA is TGTGCCAGCAAGGGACAGGGGGGCACAGATACGCAGTATTTT. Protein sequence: CASKGQGGTDTQYF. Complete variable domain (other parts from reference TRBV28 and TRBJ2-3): DVKVTQSSRYLVKRTGEKVFLECVQDMDHENMFWYRQDPGLGLRLIYFSYDVKMKEKGDIPEGYSVSREKKERFSLILESASTNQTSMYLCASKGQGGTDTQYFGPGTRLTVL.

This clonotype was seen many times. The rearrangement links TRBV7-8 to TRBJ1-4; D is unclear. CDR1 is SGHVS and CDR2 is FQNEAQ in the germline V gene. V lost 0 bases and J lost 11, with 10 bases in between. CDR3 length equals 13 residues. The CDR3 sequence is CASSLANRRKLFF. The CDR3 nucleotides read TGTGCCAGCAGCTTAGCGAATCGGCGGAAACTGTTTTTT.